Described below is a single TCR beta chain sequence and its context. This specimen belongs to a study of blood T cell repertoires in COVID-19. Looking at the study overall: From the United States, Italy and Spain came samples of acute and convalescent COVID-19. The cDNA or gDNA used as material had been derived from T cells, B-cell-depleted T cells, or PBMCs.

The table came from immunoSEQ multiplex PCR; TCRdb's copy has only in-frame clones and leaves some out. The table lists a few hundred thousand clones, 70% to 90% of them singletons. Germline V gene lookup returns CDR1 MDHEN and CDR2 SYDVKM. The V segment lost 6 bases and the J segment 3 bases; nucleotides outside the gene matches: 9. The CDR3 contains 15 residues. Sequencing used PBMCs or T cells enriched from blood (not recorded which). The chain links TRBV28 to TRBJ2-7, with 9 bases aligning to TRBD1. The sequence was obtained from a man in his forties or fifties in a cohort exposed to, infected with or recovered from COVID-19 (not recorded which). In DNA, the CDR3 is TGTGCCAGCAGCACCGGACAGGGGACTTTCTACGAGCAGTACTTC. The encoded protein is CASSTGQGTFYEQYF. Combining the CDR3 with reference TRBV28 and TRBJ2-7 gives the whole variable domain DVKVTQSSRYLVKRTGEKVFLECVQDMDHENMFWYRQDPGLGLRLIYFSYDVKMKEKGDIPEGYSVSREKKERFSLILESASTNQTSMYLCASSTGQGTFYEQYFGPGTRLTVT.